This entry lists 4 T cell receptor beta chains sequenced from one sample in a study of blood T cell repertoires in COVID-19. The repertoire was sequenced with immunoSEQ multiplex PCR; TCRdb's copy has only in-frame clones and lacks some. The table has roughly 250,000 clones, roughly 84% seen once. The specimen sequenced was peripheral blood. The receptors here all came from a human donor in a cohort sampled during active COVID-19.

Only a few counts were recorded for this clone. J is TRBJ2-5 and V is TRBV5-4; 7 bases line up with TRBD1. CDR1 and CDR2 (germline): SGHNT, YYREEE (reference sequence). Unmatched junction bases numbered 8, after V lost 4 bases and J lost 5 bases. This CDR3 is built from 14 residues. The DNA for the CDR3 is TGTGCCAGCAGCCCGGGACAGAGTGGGGAGACCCAGTACTTC. It translates to CASSPGQSGETQYF.

The chain joins TRBV12-3 or TRBV12-4 to TRBJ1-1; no definite D call. V lost 8 bases and J 1 base, leaving 8 bases between the germline ends. The CDR3 sequence is 12 residues long. CDR3: CASRGANTEAFF. In DNA, the CDR3 is TGTGCCAGCCGGGGTGCGAACACTGAAGCTTTCTTT.

The chain joins TRBV29-1 to TRBJ2-5, with 12 positions matching TRBD2. This CDR3 region has 14 residues. Germline trimming cut 8 bases from V and 7 bases from J; bases unmatched to any gene: 11. Germline V gene sequence: CDR1 SQVTM, CDR2 ANQGSEA. CDR3 bases: TGCAGCATCTCTAGCGGGGGGGGTCCGCGGACCCAGTACTTC. Translating gives CSISSGGGPRTQYF.

The V gene is TRBV11-2, the J gene TRBJ2-5; 13 positions match TRBD2. The CDR3 consists of 16 residues. CDR1 and CDR2 from the germline V gene are SGHAT and FQNNGV. Trimming took 5 bases from V and 4 from J; bases not matched to a gene: 7. The CDR3 protein is CASSKTSGRNGETQYF. For the CDR3, the DNA is TGTGCCAGCAGCAAGACTAGCGGGAGGAATGGAGAGACCCAGTACTTC. Together with reference TRBV11-2 and TRBJ2-5, the CDR3 gives the full variable domain: EAGVAQSPRYKIIEKRQSVAFWCNPISGHATLYWYQQILGQGPKLLIQFQNNGVVDDSQLPKDRFSAERLKGVDSTLKIQPAKLEDSAVYLCASSKTSGRNGETQYFGPGTRLLVL.